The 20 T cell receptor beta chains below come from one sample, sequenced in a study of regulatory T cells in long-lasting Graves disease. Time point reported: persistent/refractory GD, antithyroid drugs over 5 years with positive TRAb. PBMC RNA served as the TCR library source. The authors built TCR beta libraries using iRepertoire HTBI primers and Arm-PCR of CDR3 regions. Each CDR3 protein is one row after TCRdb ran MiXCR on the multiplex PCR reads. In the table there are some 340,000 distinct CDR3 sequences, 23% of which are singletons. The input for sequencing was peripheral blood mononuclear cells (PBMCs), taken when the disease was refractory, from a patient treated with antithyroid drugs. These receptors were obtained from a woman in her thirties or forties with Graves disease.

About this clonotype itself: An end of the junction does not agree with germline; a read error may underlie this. The CDR3 spells CGARQAGGRSYEQYF. CDR3 nucleotide sequence: TGCGGTGCTAGACAAGCGGGAGGACGGTCGTACGAGCAGTACTTC. The J gene is TRBJ2-7, the V gene TRBV20-1; 9 bases are a match to TRBD2. Germline CDR1 and CDR2: DFQATT and SNEGSKA (reference sequence). The CDR3 covers 15 residues.

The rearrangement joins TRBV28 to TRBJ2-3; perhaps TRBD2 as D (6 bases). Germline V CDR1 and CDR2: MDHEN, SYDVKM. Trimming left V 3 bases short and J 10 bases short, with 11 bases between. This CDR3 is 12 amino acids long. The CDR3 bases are TGTGCCAGCAGTTTCGGGTGGGGGGCGCAGTATTTT. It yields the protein CASSFGWGAQYF.

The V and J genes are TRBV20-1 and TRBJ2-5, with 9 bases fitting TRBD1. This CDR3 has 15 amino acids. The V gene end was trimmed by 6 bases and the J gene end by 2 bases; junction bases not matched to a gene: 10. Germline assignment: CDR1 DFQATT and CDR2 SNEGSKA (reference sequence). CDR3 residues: CSAIRQGVMQETQYF. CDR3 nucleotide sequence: TGCAGTGCCATCCGACAGGGGGTAATGCAAGAGACCCAGTACTTC.

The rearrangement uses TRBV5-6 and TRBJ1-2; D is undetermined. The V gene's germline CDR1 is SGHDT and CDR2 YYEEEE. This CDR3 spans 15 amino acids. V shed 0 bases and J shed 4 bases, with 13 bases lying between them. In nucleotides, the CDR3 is TGTGCCAGCAGCTTGGGCTCAGGCTTTGCCTATGGCTACACCTTC. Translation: CASSLGSGFAYGYTF.

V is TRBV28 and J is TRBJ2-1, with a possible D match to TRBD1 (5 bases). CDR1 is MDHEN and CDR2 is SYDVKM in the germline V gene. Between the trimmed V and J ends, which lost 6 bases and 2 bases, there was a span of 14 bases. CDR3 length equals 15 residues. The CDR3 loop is CASSLDGAAYNEQFF. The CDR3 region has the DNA TGTGCCAGCAGCCTGGATGGGGCCGCCTACAATGAGCAGTTCTTC.

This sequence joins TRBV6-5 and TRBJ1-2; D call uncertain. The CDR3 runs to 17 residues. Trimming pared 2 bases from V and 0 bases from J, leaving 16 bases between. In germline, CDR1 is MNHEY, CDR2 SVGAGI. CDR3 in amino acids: CASSYLGRARTNYGYTF. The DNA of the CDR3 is TGTGCCAGCAGTTACCTCGGCAGAGCTAGAACTAACTATGGCTACACCTTC.

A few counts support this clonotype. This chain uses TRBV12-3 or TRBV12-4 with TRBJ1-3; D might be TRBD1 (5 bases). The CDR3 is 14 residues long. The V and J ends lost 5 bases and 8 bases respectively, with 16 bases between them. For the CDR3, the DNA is TGTGCCAGCAGTCAGGCCCGGGGCGAGGACACCATATATTTT. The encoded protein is CASSQARGEDTIYF.

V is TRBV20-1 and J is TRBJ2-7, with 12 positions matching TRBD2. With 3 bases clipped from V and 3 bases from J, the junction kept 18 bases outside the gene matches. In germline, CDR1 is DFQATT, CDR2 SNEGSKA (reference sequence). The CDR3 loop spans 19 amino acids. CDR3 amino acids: CSARGLRLAGALRNYEQYF. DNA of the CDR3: TGCAGTGCTAGGGGACTTCGACTAGCGGGAGCCCTACGAAACTACGAGCAGTACTTC.

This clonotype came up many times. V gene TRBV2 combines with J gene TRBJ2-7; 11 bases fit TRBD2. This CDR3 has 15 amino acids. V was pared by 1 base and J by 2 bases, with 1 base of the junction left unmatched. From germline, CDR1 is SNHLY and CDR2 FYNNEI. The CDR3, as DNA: TGTGCCAGCAGTGAAGAGGGACTAGCGGCCTACGAGCAGTACTTC. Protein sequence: CASSEEGLAAYEQYF.

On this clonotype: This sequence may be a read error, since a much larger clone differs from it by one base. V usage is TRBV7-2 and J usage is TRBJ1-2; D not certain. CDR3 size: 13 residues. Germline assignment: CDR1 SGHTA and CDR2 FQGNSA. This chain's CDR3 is CASSFTGNYGCTF. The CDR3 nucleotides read TGTGCCAGCAGCTTTACCGGGAACTATGGCTGCACCTTC.

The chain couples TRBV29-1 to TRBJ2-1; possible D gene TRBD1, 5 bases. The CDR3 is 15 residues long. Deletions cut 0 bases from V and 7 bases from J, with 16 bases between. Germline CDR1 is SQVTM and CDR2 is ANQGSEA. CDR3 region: CSVEEGVSTWNEQFF. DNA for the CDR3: TGCAGCGTTGAAGAAGGGGTTTCTACGTGGAATGAGCAGTTCTTC.

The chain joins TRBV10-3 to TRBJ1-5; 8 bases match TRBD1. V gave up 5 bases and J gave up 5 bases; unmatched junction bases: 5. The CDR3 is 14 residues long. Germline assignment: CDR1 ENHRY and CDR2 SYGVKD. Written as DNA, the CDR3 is TGTGCCATCAGTCAGGGGGCTGGCGATCAGCCCCAGCATTTT. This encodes CAISQGAGDQPQHF.

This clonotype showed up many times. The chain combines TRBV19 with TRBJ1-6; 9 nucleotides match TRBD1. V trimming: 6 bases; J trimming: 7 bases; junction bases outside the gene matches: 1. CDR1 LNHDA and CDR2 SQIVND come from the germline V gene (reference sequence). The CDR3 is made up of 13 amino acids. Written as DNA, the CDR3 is TGTGCCAGTAGAGGGACAGGGAATTCACCCCTCCACTTT. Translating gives CASRGTGNSPLHF.

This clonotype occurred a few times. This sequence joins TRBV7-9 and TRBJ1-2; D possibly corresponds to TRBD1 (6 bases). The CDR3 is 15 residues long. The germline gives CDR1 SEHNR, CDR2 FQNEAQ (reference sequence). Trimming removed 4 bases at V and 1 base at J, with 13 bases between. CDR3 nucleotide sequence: TGTGCCAGCAGCTCAACCAAGGACAGTAACTATGGCTACACCTTC. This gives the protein CASSSTKDSNYGYTF.

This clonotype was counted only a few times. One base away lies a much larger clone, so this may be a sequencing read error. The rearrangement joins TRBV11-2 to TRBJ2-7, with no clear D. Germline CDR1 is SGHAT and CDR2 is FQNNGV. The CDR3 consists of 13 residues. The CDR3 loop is CVSSLRHTYEQYF. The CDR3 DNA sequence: TGTGTCAGCAGCTTAAGGCACACGTACGAGCAGTACTTC.

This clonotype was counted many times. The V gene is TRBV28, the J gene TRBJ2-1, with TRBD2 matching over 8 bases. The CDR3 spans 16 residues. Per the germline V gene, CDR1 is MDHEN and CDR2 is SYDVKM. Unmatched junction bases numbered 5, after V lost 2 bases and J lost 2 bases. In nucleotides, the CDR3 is TGTGCCAGCAGTTTAGGATTAGCGGGGACCTACAATGAGCAGTTCTTC. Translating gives CASSLGLAGTYNEQFF.

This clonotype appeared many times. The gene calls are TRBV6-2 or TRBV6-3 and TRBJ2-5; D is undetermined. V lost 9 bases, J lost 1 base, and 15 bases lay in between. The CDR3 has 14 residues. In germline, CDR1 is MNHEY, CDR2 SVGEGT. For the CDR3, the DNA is TGTGCCAGTCAGCCCCGACCCCTCCAAGAGACCCAGTACTTC. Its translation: CASQPRPLQETQYF.

Here the CDR3 reads CASSELYNEQFF. The CDR3 DNA reads as TGTGCCAGCAGTGAACTCTACAATGAGCAGTTCTTC. The J gene is TRBJ2-1, the V gene TRBV6-1; D remains unclear. CDR1 MNHNS and CDR2 SASEGT come from the germline V gene. Trimming removed 2 bases from V and 3 bases from J, with 2 bases in between. CDR3 length equals 12 residues.

CDR3 sequence: CAISERDRDFNQPQHF. The CDR3 nucleotides read TGTGCCATCAGTGAAAGGGACAGGGACTTCAATCAGCCCCAGCATTTT. This chain links TRBV10-3 with TRBJ1-5; TRBD1 aligns across 9 bases. Per the germline V gene, CDR1 is ENHRY and CDR2 is SYGVKD. Germline trimming cut 3 bases from V and 3 bases from J; bases unmatched to any gene: 6. This CDR3 has 16 residues.

In DNA form, the CDR3 reads TGTGCCAGCAGTCGACTTAGAGGGCCGGGACAGGGGCGCACAGATACGCAGTATTTT. This translates into CASSRLRGPGQGRTDTQYF. The chain is built from TRBV28 and TRBJ2-3, with 10 bases fitting TRBD1. The CDR3 runs 19 residues. Trimming at V came to 5 bases and at J to 1 base, leaving 15 bases not matched to a gene. Germline V gene sequence: CDR1 MDHEN, CDR2 SYDVKM.